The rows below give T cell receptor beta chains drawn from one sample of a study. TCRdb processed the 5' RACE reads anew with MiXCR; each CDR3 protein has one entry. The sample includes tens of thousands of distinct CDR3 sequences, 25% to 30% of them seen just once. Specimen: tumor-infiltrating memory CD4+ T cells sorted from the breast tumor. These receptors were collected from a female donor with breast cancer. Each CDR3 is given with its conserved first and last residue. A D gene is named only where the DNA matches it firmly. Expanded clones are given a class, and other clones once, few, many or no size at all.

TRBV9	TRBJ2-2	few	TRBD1	TGTGCCAGCAGCGTCTCCCCGACAGGGAGTCACGGGGAGCTGTTTTTT	CASSVSPTGSHGELFF
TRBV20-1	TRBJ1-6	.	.	TGCAGTGCGATTACAGGGTTAGGATCACCCCTCCACTTT	CSAITGLGSPLHF
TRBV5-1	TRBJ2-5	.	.	TGCGCCAGCAGCTTGGAGGGACACAGGTCGGAGACCCAGTACTTC	CASSLEGHRSETQYF
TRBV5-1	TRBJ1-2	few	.	TGCGCCAGCAGCTCGGGCGGGGGAGCGGTGTATGGCTACACCTTC	CASSSGGGAVYGYTF
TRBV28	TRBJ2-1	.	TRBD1	TGTGCCAGCAGTTCGCCGACAGGGGCCGCAACTGGTCCACCACATGAGCAGTTCTTC	CASSSPTGAATGPPHEQFF
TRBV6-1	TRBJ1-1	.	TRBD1	TGTGCCAGCAGTGGGCGGACAGGGGGGGACACTGAAGCTTTCTTT	CASSGRTGGDTEAFF
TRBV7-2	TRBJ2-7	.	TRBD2	TGTGCCAGCACCAAAGGGGTCCTAGCGGGAAACGAGCAGTACTTC	CASTKGVLAGNEQYF
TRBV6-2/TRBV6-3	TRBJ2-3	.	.	TGTGCCACCCTCCCCGGCGGAACAGATACGCAGTATTTT	CATLPGGTDTQYF
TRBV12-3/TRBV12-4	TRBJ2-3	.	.	TGTGCCAGCAGTTCGAGCGGTAACACAGATACGCAGTATTTT	CASSSSGNTDTQYF
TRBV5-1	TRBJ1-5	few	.	TGCGCCAGCAGCTTGTGGGGGGAAAGCAATCAGCCCCAGCATTTT	CASSLWGESNQPQHF
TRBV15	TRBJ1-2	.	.	TGTGCCACCAGCAGAGTTGGCAGTAACTATGGCTACACCTTC	CATSRVGSNYGYTF
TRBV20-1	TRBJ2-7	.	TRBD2	TGCAGTGCGCAGCGGGAGGACGTCTACGAGCAGTACTTC	CSAQREDVYEQYF
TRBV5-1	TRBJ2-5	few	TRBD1	TGCACCAGCAGCTCCGGGACAGGAGGAGAGACCCAGTACTTC	CTSSSGTGGETQYF
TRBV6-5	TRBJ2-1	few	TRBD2	TGTGCCAGCAGTTACCTCCTTAGCGGGAGAAGGGATGAGCAGTTCTTC	CASSYLLSGRRDEQFF
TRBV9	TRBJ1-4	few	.	TGTGCCAGCAGCGGAGAGGTTACTAATGAAAAACTGTTTTTT	CASSGEVTNEKLFF
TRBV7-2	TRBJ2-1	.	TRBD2	TGTGCCGCAACTTGGACTAGCGGGAGCTCCTACAATGAGCAGTTCTTC	CAATWTSGSSYNEQFF
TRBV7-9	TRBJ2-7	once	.	TGTGCCAGCAGCTTAAGCCAGGGAGAAGGGGTCGAGCAGTACTTC	CASSLSQGEGVEQYF
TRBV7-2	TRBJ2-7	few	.	TGTGCCAGCAGCTTAGGCACAGGGGGGACTAGGTTAGGGGAGCAGTACTTC	CASSLGTGGTRLGEQYF
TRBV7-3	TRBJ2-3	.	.	TGTGCCAGCAGCGTCCGCGGGAACACAGATACGCAGTATTTT	CASSVRGNTDTQYF
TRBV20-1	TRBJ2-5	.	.	TGCAGTGGGAAGAGCAGAACTGCCGAAGAGACCCAGTACTTC	CSGKSRTAEETQYF
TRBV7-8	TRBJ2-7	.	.	TGTGCCAGCAGCTTAGTTCCAGGTTCCTACGAGCAGTACTTC	CASSLVPGSYEQYF
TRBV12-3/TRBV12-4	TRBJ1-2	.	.	TGTGCCAGCAGGAAAATCCAGCGGGGCTACACCTTC	CASRKIQRGYTF
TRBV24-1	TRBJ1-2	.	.	TGTGCCACCAGTGATGTGCGGAAGGGCTATGGCTACACCTTC	CATSDVRKGYGYTF
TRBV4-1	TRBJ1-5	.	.	TGCGCCAGCAGCCAAGGAGGAGGGCCGCACTATTGGCAGCCCCAGCATTTT	CASSQGGGPHYWQPQHF
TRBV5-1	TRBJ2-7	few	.	TGCGCCAGCAGCTTGGATAGGGGGGACCGGGAGCAGTACTTC	CASSLDRGDREQYF
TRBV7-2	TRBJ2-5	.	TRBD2	TGTGCCAGCAGCTTAGGACTAGCGGGAGGAGAGACCCAGTACTTC	CASSLGLAGGETQYF
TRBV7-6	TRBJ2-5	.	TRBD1	TGTGCCAGCAGCCCTGACAGGGTGAGTCAAGAGACCCAGTACTTC	CASSPDRVSQETQYF
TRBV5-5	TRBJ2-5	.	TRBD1	TGTGCCAGCAGCTTGGTAAGGGGGCGAGGAGAGACCCAGTACTTC	CASSLVRGRGETQYF
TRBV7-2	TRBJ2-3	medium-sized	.	TGTGCCAGCAGCTTACTAGATACGCAGTATTTT	CASSLLDTQYF
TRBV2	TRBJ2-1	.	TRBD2	TGTGCCAGCGATTTTGGCGGGAGCGGCTATGAGCAGTTCTTC	CASDFGGSGYEQFF
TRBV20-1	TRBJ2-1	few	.	TGCAGTGCCACAAAGACTAGAGTCAGCGTAAATGAGCAGTTCTTC	CSATKTRVSVNEQFF
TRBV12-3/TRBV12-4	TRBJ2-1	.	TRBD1	TGTGCCAGCAGACAACAGGGGCGAGATGAGCAGTTCTTC	CASRQQGRDEQFF
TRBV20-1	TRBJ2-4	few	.	TGCAGTGCCGTCCTCCCTGGGTTAGCCAAAAACATTCAGTACTTC	CSAVLPGLAKNIQYF
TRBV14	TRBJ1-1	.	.	TGTGCCAGCAGCCAAGACAGCTTTTCGGGGGCTTTCTTT	CASSQDSFSGAFF
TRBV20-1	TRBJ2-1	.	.	TGCAGTGCTACCCAGAAGTCCAATGAGCAGTTCTTC	CSATQKSNEQFF
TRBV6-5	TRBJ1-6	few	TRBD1	TGTGCCAGCAGTTACTCGACGGCAGGGGGGTCTAATTCACCCCTCCACTTT	CASSYSTAGGSNSPLHF
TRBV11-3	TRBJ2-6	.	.	.	CASSFGSGANVPTF
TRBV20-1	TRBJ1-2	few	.	TGCAGTGCTAGAGGGGTTAGGGGCGGCTACACCTTC	CSARGVRGGYTF
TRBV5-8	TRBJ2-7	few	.	TGTGCCAGCAGCACCCGTGCCGGATCCTACGAGCAGTACTTC	CASSTRAGSYEQYF
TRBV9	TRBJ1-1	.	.	TGTGCCAGCAGCGCGGACGGTTATTACACTGAAGCTTTCTTT	CASSADGYYTEAFF
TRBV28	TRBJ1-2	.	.	TGTGCCAGCAGTTTATCCAGCTATGGCTACACCTTC	CASSLSSYGYTF